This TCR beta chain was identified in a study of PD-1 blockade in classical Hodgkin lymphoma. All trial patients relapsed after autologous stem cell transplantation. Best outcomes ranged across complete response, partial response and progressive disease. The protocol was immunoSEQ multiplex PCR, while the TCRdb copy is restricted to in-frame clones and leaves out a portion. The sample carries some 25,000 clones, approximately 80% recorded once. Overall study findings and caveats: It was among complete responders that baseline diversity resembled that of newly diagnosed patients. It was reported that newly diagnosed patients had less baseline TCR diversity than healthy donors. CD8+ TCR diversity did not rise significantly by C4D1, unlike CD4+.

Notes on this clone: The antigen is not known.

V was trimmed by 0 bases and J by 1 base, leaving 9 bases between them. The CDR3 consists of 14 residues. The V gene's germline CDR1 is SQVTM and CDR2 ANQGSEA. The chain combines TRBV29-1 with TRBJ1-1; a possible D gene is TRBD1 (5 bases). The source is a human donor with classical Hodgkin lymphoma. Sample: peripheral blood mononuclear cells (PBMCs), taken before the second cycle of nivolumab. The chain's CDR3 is CSVEDGRGNTEAFF. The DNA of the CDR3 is TGCAGCGTTGAAGACGGAAGGGGGAACACTGAAGCTTTCTTT.